This T cell receptor (beta chain) was identified during a study of blood T cell repertoires in COVID-19 (TCRdb year 2020). Background on the whole study: Collaborator samples came from the United States, Italy and Spain and covered acute and convalescent phases of COVID-19. The prospective study material was composed of cDNA or gDNA derived from T cells, B-cell-depleted T cells, or PBMCs. Subjects who had been exposed to COVID-19, were actively infected with it, or had recovered from it provided the deeply sampled blood TCRbeta repertoires that made up the dataset. The repertoires were made available in a free public database intended to serve as a resource for research on the immune response to SARS-CoV-2. The samples were drawn from two sources: the first 160 participants of the ongoing ImmuneRACE study, and approximately 1,300 subjects contributed by 6 global collaborators. Nearly every sample came with metadata listing a de-identified subject ID, COVID-19 status, age in years and sex. Where available, HLA class I and class II types were obtained from metadata supplied by the sample provider rather than from assay-based typing. Broad study findings and their caveats: How much clinical and demographic metadata was included differed by source and by participant, and the metadata was provided uncurated.

Participants in the prospective study were enrolled through a virtual design, were aged roughly 18 to 100 years, and lived in approximately 25 United States geographic areas. In the prospective study, cohorts were assigned on the basis of participant-reported clinical history obtained from a screening survey and a study questionnaire. In the prospective study, whole blood, serum and a nasopharyngeal or oropharyngeal swab were collected from each participant by mobile phlebotomists. Over a roughly 2-month period, participants in the prospective study had the option of providing additional blood draws and questionnaires. Before DNA extraction, prospective study blood samples were shipped either frozen or at room temperature. With respect to this clone: This clone's antigen is unknown. It has no much larger one-base neighbor in the sample; base qualities were not kept.

TCRbeta CDR3 regions were amplified from genomic DNA using the immunoSEQ Assay, a bias-controlled multiplex PCR. Per the source publication's procedure: Within the assay, amplification of reference gene primers was used to estimate how many nucleated cells each sample contained. To quantify the absolute abundance of each unique TCRbeta CDR3 rearrangement, sequence reads were collapsed and filtered. Productive Simpson clonality was computed per sample as the square root of Simpson's diversity index over productive rearrangements. This immuneACCESS table, as held by TCRdb, lists in-frame sequences with V and J called but not all clones. Of the missing ones, under half trace to an unresolved V gene in checked studies; the others have no known cause. Clone size and the V and J calls come from that table; the DNA yielded D and trimming. The sample data list approximately 200,000 clones, and 87% of these were observed just once. The ten top clones hold about a tenth of the sample.

This TCR came from a man aged 18-30 years with acute COVID-19. The sample comprised PBMCs or T cells enriched from blood (not recorded which).

At the DNA level, the sequence is TGTGCCAGCAGCCGCAGTGGTGCGGGAGGCGAGCAGTACTTC. This codes for CASSRSGAGGEQYF. The chain is encoded by TRBV11-2 joined to TRBJ2-7, with 8 bases aligning to TRBD2. Per the germline V gene, SGHAT is the CDR1 and FQNNGV is the CDR2. The germline V end is reduced by 5 bases and the J end by 6 bases; junction bases left unmatched: 9. The CDR3 runs 14 residues from the cysteine to the phenylalanine. CDR3 DNA only is kept here, 42 bases in frame from base 1.